This T cell receptor (beta chain) was captured in a study of blood T cell repertoires in COVID-19. Background on the study: Acute and convalescent COVID-19 specimens originated in the United States, Italy and Spain. The analysed material was cDNA or gDNA that came from T cells, B-cell-depleted T cells, or PBMCs.

Trimming took 5 bases from V and 4 from J; bases not matched to a gene: 6. This CDR3 spans 15 amino acids. Germline V gene sequence: CDR1 MNHEY, CDR2 SMNVEV (reference sequence). Per the authors' pipeline: Estimated nucleated cell counts came from reference gene primer amplification. The data were produced by immunoSEQ multiplex PCR, yet TCRdb's version contains in-frame clones alone and is incomplete. V and J calls plus clone size are reproduced from that table; the DNA served to infer D and trimming. The data show some 190,000 clones, with roughly 88% seen just once and roughly 3% held by the top ten.

The sample consisted of peripheral blood. The rearrangement links TRBV27 to TRBJ2-1; 9 bases line up with TRBD1. This receptor was obtained from a man in his 60s with acute or convalescent COVID-19. CDR3 in amino acids: CASSAPGQGYNEQFF. DNA of the CDR3: TGTGCCAGCAGTGCGCCGGGACAGGGATACAATGAGCAGTTCTTC.